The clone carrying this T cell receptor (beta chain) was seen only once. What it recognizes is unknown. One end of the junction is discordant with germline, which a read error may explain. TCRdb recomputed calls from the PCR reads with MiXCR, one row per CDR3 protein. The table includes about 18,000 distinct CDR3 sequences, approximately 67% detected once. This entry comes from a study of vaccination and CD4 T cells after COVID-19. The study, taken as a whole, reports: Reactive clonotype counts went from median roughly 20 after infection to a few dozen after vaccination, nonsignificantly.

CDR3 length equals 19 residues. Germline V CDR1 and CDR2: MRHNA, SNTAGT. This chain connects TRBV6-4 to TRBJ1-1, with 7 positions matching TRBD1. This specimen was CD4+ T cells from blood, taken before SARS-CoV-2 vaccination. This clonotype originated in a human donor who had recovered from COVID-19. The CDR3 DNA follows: TGCGCCAGCAGGAACCGGGACAGCCCGGTCGTATCCGTCAGGACTGAAGCTTTCTTT. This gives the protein CASRNRDSPVVSVRTEAFF.